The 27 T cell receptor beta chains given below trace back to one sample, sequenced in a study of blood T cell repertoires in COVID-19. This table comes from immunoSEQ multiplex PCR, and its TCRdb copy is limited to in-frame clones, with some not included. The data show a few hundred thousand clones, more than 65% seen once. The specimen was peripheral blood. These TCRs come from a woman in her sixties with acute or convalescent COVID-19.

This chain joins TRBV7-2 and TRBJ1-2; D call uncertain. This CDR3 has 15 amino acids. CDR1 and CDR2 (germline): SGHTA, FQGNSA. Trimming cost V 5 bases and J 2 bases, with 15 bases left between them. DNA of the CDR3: TGTGCCAGCAGCCCGGCGGCAAAGGAAAACTATGGCTACACCTTC. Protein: CASSPAAKENYGYTF.

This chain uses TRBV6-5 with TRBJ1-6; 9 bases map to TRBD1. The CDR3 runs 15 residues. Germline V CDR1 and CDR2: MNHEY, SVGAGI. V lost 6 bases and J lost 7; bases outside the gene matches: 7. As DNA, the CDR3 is TGTGCCAGCAGCCAGGACAGGGGCGGCAATTCACCCCTCCACTTT. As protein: CASSQDRGGNSPLHF.

CDR3 in amino acids: CASSFDSLTGVGGYTF. Here the CDR3 DNA reads TGTGCCAGCAGTTTCGACAGCCTAACAGGGGTCGGCGGCTACACCTTC. The genes are TRBV27 and TRBJ1-2; TRBD1 aligns across 7 bases. From germline, CDR1 is MNHEY and CDR2 SMNVEV (reference sequence). J gave up 8 bases and V 3 bases, and 15 bases lay outside the gene matches. The CDR3 runs 16 residues.

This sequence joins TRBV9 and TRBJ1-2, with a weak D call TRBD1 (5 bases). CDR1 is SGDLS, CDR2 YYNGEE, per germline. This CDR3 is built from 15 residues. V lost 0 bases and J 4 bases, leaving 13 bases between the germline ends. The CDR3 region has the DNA TGTGCCAGCAGCGTAGCTAGAGGGACTAGCTATGGCTACACCTTC. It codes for CASSVARGTSYGYTF.

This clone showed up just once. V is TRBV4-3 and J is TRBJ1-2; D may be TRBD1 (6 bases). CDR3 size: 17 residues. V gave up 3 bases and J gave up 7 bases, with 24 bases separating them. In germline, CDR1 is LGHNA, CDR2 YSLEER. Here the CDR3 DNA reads TGCGCCAGCAGCCAGGCATCTGAGGTTGACGGGGGGCCTGGCTACACCTTC. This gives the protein CASSQASEVDGGPGYTF.

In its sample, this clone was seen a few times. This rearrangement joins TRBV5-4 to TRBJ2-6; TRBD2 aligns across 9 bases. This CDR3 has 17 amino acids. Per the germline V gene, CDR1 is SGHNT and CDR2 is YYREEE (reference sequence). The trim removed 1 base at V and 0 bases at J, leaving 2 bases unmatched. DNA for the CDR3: TGTGCCAGCAGCTTGCCTAGCGGGGACTCTGGGGCCAACGTCCTGACTTTC. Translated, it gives CASSLPSGDSGANVLTF.

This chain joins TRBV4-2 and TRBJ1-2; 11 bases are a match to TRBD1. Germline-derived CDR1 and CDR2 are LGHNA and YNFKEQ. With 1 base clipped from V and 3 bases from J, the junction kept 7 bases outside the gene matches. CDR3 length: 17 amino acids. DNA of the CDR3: TGTGCCAGCAGCCAAGTTCGGACAGGGGGCCCAGACTATGGCTACACCTTC. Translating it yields CASSQVRTGGPDYGYTF.

The CDR3 DNA reads as TGTGCCAGCAGTGAGGCGGGTAACTACGAGCAGTACTTC. Its protein product is CASSEAGNYEQYF. The J gene is TRBJ2-7, the V gene TRBV6-1, with D possibly being TRBD2 (5 bases). The germline V and J ends were trimmed by 3 bases and 3 bases, with 9 bases remaining between them. The CDR3 extends over 13 amino acids. Germline V gives CDR1 MNHNS, CDR2 SASEGT.

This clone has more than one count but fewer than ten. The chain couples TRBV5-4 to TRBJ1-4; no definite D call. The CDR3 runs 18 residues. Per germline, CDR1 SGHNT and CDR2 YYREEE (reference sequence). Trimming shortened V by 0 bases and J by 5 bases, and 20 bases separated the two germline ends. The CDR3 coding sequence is TGTGCCAGCAGCTTGGGAGTGGGCCGACAAGACGACAATGAAAAACTGTTTTTT. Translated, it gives CASSLGVGRQDDNEKLFF.

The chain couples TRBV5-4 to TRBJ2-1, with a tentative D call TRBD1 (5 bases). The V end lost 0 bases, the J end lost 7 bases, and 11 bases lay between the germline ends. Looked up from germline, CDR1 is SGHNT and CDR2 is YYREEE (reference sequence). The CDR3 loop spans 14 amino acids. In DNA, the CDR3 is TGTGCCAGCAGCTTGGAGCTTTCAGGGAATGAGCAGTTCTTC. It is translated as CASSLELSGNEQFF.

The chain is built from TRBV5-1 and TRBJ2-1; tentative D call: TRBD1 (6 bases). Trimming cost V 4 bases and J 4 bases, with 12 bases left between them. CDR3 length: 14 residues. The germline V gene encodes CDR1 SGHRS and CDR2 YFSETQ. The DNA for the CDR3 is TGCGCCAGCAGCGGTCTGGACAGTTACAATGAGCAGTTCTTC. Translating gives CASSGLDSYNEQFF.

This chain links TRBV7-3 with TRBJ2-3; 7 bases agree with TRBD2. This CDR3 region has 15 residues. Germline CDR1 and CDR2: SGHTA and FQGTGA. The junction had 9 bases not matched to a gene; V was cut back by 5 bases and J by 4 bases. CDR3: CASSQGASGADTQYF. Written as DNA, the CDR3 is TGTGCCAGCAGCCAAGGGGCTAGCGGCGCAGATACGCAGTATTTT. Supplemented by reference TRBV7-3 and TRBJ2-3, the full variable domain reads GAGVSQTPSNKVTEKGKYVELRCDPISGHTALYWYRQSLGQGPEFLIYFQGTGAADDSGLPNDRFFAVRPEGSVSTLKIQRTERGDSAVYLCASSQGASGADTQYFGPGTRLTVL.

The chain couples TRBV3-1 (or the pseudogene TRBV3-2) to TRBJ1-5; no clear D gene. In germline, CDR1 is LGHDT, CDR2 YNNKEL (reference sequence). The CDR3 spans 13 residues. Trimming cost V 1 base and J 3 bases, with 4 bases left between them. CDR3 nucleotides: TGTGCCAGCAGCCAAGGTCTCAATCAGCCCCAGCATTTT. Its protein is CASSQGLNQPQHF.

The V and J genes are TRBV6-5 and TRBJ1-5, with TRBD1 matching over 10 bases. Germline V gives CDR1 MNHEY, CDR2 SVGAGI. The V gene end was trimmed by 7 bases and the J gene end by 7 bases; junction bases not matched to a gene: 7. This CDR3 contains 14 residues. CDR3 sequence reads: CASTTGQGGQPQHF. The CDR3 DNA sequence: TGTGCCAGCACCACCGGACAGGGGGGCCAGCCCCAGCATTTT.

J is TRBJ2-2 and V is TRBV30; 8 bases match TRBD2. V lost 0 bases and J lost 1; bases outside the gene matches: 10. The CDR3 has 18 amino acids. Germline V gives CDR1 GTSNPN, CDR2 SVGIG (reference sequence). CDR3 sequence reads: CAWSVPNVAGGNTGELFF. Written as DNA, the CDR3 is TGTGCCTGGAGTGTACCCAACGTGGCGGGGGGGAACACCGGGGAGCTGTTTTTT.

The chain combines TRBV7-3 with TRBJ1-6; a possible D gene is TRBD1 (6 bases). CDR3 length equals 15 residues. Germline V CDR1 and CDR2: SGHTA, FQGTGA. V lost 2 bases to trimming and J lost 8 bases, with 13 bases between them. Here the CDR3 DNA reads TGTGCCAGCAGCTTAGTGGGCAGGGGTGATTCACCCCTCCACTTT. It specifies CASSLVGRGDSPLHF.

The CDR3 reads CASSQEPTAGQPTYGYTF. The CDR3, as DNA: TGCGCCAGCAGCCAAGAGCCCACTGCAGGGCAACCCACCTATGGCTACACCTTC. The chain carries TRBV4-1 and TRBJ1-2; possibly TRBD1 for D (5 bases). With 0 bases removed from V and 4 bases from J, the gap between germline ends came to 21 bases. Germline CDR1 reads MGHRA; CDR2 reads YSYEKL. The length of the CDR3 is 18 residues.

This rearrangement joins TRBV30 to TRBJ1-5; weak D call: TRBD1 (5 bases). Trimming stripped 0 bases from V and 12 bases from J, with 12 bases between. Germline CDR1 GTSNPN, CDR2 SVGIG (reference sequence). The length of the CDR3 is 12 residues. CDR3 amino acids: CAWSVKQGFQHF. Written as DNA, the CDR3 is TGTGCCTGGAGTGTAAAGCAGGGATTCCAGCATTTT.

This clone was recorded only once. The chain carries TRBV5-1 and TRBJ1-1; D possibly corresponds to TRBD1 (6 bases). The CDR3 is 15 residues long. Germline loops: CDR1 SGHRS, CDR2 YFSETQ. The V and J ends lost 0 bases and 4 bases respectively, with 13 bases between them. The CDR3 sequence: CASSLGGTRTTEAFF. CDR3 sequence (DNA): TGCGCCAGCAGCTTGGGTGGGACACGGACCACTGAAGCTTTCTTT.

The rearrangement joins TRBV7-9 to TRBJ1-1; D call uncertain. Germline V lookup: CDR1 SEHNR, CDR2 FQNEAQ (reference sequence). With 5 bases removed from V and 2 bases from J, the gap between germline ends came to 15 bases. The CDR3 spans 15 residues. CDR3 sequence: CASSRVGRENTEAFF. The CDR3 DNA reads TGTGCCAGCAGCCGTGTGGGGAGGGAAAACACTGAAGCTTTCTTT.

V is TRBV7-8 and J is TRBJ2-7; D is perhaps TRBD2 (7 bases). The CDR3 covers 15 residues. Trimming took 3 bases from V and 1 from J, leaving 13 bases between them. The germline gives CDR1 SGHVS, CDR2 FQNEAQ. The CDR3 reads CASSLRGGLSYEQYF. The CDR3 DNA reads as TGTGCCAGCAGCTTGAGGGGGGGGTTATCCTACGAGCAGTACTTC.

Written as DNA, the CDR3 is TGTGCCAGTAGCACAACCGTCACGGGGGGAAGGTATGGCTACACCTTC. Encoded protein: CASSTTVTGGRYGYTF. V usage is TRBV19 and J usage is TRBJ1-2, with D tentatively TRBD1 (5 bases). From germline, CDR1 is LNHDA and CDR2 SQIVND (reference sequence). The CDR3 totals 16 residues. With 6 bases removed from V and 5 bases from J, the gap between germline ends came to 22 bases.

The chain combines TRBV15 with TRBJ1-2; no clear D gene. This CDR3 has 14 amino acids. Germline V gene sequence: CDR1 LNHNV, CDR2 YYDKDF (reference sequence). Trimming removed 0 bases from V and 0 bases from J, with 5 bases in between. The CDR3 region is CATSRDRANYGYTF. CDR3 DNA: TGTGCCACCAGCAGAGATCGGGCTAACTATGGCTACACCTTC.

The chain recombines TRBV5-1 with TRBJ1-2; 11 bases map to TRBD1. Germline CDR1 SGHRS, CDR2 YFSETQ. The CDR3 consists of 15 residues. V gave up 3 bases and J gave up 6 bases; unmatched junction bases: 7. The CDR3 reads CASSWTGGAGDGYTF. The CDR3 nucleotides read TGCGCCAGCAGCTGGACAGGGGGCGCAGGCGATGGCTACACCTTC.

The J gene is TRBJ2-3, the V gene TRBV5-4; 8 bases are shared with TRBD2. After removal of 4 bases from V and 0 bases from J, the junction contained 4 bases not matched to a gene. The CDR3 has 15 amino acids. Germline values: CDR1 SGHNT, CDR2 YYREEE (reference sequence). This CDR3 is CASSRGGTSTDTQYF. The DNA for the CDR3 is TGTGCCAGCAGCCGCGGGGGGACAAGCACAGATACGCAGTATTTT.

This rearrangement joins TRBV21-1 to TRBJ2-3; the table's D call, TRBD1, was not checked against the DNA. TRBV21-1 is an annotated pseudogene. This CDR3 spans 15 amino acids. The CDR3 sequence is CASSLQGHYTDTQYF. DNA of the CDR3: TGTGCCAGCAGCCTACAGGGGCACTACACAGATACGCAGTATTTT.

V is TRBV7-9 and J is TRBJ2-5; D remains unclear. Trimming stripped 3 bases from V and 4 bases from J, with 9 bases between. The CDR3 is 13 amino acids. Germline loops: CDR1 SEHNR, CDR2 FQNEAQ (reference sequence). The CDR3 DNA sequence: TGTGCCAGCAGCTTGATTGGTAGAGAGACCCAGTACTTC. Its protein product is CASSLIGRETQYF.